These 21 T cell receptor beta chains were sequenced from one sample in a study of blood T cells in healthy people across ages (dated by TCRdb to the mid-2010s). The library relied on 5' RACE. Reads for this sample came from an Illumina HiSeq 2500. A second PCR of roughly 7 to 11 cycles was performed with a sample-barcoded 5' primer and a J-beta primer mix. TCRdb itself trimmed the public reads at Q25 with fastp, ran MiXCR and retained productive beta chains. All rows with the same CDR3 protein become a single entry with the most common DNA and genes. The sample table shows about 1.6 million distinct CDR3 sequences, and roughly 32% are seen once. Together, the top ten hold over 9% of the sample. Sequences were obtained from blood. These receptors were obtained from a woman aged 30 to 39 in good health.

This clonotype was detected only a few times. The chain recombines TRBV15 with TRBJ1-6; perhaps TRBD1 as D (5 bases). With 0 bases removed from V and 10 bases from J, the gap between germline ends came to 13 bases. There are 15 residues in the CDR3. Germline CDR1 and CDR2: LNHNV and YYDKDF (reference sequence). This CDR3 is CATSRDQGRESPLHF. The CDR3 bases are TGTGCCACCAGCAGAGATCAGGGCAGAGAATCACCCCTCCACTTT.

For the CDR3, the DNA is TGTGCCAGCAGCTTAGCTAGGCGGGGTGAGCAGTTCTTC. Its protein is CASSLARRGEQFF. V usage is TRBV7-9 and J usage is TRBJ2-1; tentative D call: TRBD2 (6 bases). Germline V gives CDR1 SEHNR, CDR2 FQNEAQ (reference sequence). Between the trimmed V and J ends, which lost 0 bases and 9 bases, there was a span of 9 bases. The CDR3 sequence is 13 residues long.

The chain is built from TRBV10-3 and TRBJ2-5; tentatively, D is TRBD1 (6 bases). The J call is uncertain, as TRBJ2-7 better fits the DNA end. This CDR3 is 14 amino acids long. Germline loops: CDR1 ENHRY, CDR2 SYGVKD. As DNA, the CDR3 is TGTGCCATCAGTGATCCGGGACACGACTACGAGCAGTACTTC. It specifies CAISDPGHDYEQYF.

Remarks on this clonotype: Mismatch with germline at one junction end may stem from a read error. This rearrangement joins TRBV20-1 to TRBJ2-3; D might be TRBD2 (5 bases). Germline assignment: CDR1 DFQATT and CDR2 SNEGSKA (reference sequence). This CDR3 region has 16 residues. The DNA of the CDR3 is TGCAGTGCTAGAGTTGCCCTAGCAGCTAGCACGGATACGCAGTATTTT. Translated, it gives CSARVALAASTDTQYF.

This clonotype was counted a few times. It may be a read error: a sequence one base away is much more abundant. The chain recombines TRBV10-3 with TRBJ2-7; TRBD2 is a possible D gene (6 bases). Germline V CDR1 and CDR2: ENHRY, SYGVKD. V was cut by 6 bases and J by 0 bases, with 12 bases left in between. CDR3 length: 14 residues. The CDR3 is CAIREEGSSYEQYF. The DNA for the CDR3 is TGTGCCATCAGGGAGGAGGGAAGCTCCTACGAGCAGTACTTC.

This clonotype was observed many times. The chain uses TRBV13 and TRBJ2-5; D possibly corresponds to TRBD2 (5 bases). The CDR3 loop spans 15 amino acids. V shed 4 bases and J shed 5 bases, with 17 bases lying between them. Per germline, CDR1 PRHDT and CDR2 FYEKMQ (reference sequence). The CDR3 DNA follows: TGTGCCAGCAGCTCCCCGACCTCTTCGGGGGAGACCCAGTACTTC. Amino acid sequence: CASSSPTSSGETQYF.

The chain uses TRBV3-1 and TRBJ1-5; D may be TRBD1 (5 bases). V lost 4 bases and J 6 bases, leaving 13 bases between the germline ends. From germline, CDR1 is LGHDT and CDR2 YNNKEL (reference sequence). This CDR3 has 14 residues. The CDR3 here is CASSPTIGGQPQHF. The CDR3 DNA follows: TGTGCCAGCAGCCCAACTATTGGGGGTCAGCCCCAGCATTTT.

As to this clonotype: A read error is possible here, since a much larger clone lies one base away. The rearrangement joins TRBV20-1 to TRBJ2-7; possible D gene TRBD2, 7 bases. Germline CDR1 and CDR2: DFQATT and SNEGSKA (reference sequence). The V end lost 1 base, the J end lost 10 bases, and 20 bases lay between the germline ends. The CDR3 totals 14 residues. CDR3 DNA sequence: TGCAGTGCTAGAGGGGAGGGGGACCAAGAGGCCCAGTACTTC. It specifies CSARGEGDQEAQYF.

In its sample, this clonotype was seen a few times. The chain employs TRBV4-1 and TRBJ2-7, with TRBD1 identical over 9 bases. Trimming at V came to 4 bases and at J to 2 bases, leaving 15 bases not matched to a gene. The CDR3 length is 18 residues. The germline V gene has CDR1 MGHRA and CDR2 YSYEKL. The CDR3: CASSLLHDRGYNTYEQYF. DNA of the CDR3: TGCGCCAGCAGCCTACTACACGACAGGGGGTATAACACCTACGAGCAGTACTTC.

The V call is TRBV20-1, the J call TRBJ2-1, with D possibly being TRBD2 (5 bases). CDR1 and CDR2 (germline): DFQATT, SNEGSKA (reference sequence). V was cut by 2 bases and J by 4 bases, with 12 bases left in between. The CDR3 runs to 14 residues. The CDR3 loop is CSARWESRYNEQFF. The DNA of the CDR3 is TGCAGTGCTAGATGGGAGAGTCGGTACAATGAGCAGTTCTTC.

This sequence joins TRBV19 and TRBJ2-1; 9 bases are a match to TRBD2. Germline V lookup: CDR1 LNHDA, CDR2 SQIVND (reference sequence). V shed 1 base, J shed 7 bases, and the junction held 8 bases outside the gene matches. This CDR3 comprises 16 residues. CDR3 loop: CASSIAREGVRNEQFF. CDR3 sequence (DNA): TGTGCCAGTAGTATAGCGCGGGAGGGTGTGCGGAATGAGCAGTTCTTC. The variable domain in full, with the rest retrieved from reference TRBV19 and TRBJ2-1, is DGGITQSPKYLFRKEGQNVTLSCEQNLNHDAMYWYRQDPGQGLRLIYYSQIVNDFQKGDIAEGYSVSREKKESFPLTVTSAQKNPTAFYLCASSIAREGVRNEQFFGPGTRLTVL.

This clonotype has just a few counts. The V call is TRBV9, the J call TRBJ2-1, with TRBD2 matching 14 bases. This CDR3 contains 15 residues. The germline V gene encodes CDR1 SGDLS and CDR2 YYNGEE. Trimming removed 7 bases from V and 8 bases from J; junction bases left unmatched: 8. CDR3 in DNA: TGTGCCAGCTCTTACGGGACTAGCGGGAGAGATGAGCAGTTCTTC. Amino acids: CASSYGTSGRDEQFF. Variable domain in full (rest from reference TRBV9 and TRBJ2-1): DSGVTQTPKHLITATGQRVTLRCSPRSGDLSVYWYQQSLDQGLQFLIQYYNGEERAKGNILERFSAQQFPDLHSELNLSSLELGDSALYFCASSYGTSGRDEQFFGPGTRLTVL.

The chain links TRBV7-9 to TRBJ1-5, with 9 bases aligning to TRBD1. V was clipped by 4 bases and J by 6 bases; unmatched bases: 7. The CDR3 covers 15 residues. CDR1 is SEHNR, CDR2 FQNEAQ, per germline (reference sequence). For the CDR3, the DNA is TGTGCCAGCAGCTCGGGACAGGGCAGGGGTCAGCCCCAGCATTTT. Encoded protein: CASSSGQGRGQPQHF. The whole variable domain, filled in from reference TRBV7-9 and TRBJ1-5, reads DTGVSQNPRHKITKRGQNVTFRCDPISEHNRLYWYRQTLGQGPEFLTYFQNEAQLEKSRLLSDRFSAERPKGSFSTLEIQRTEQGDSAMYLCASSSGQGRGQPQHFGDGTRLSIL.

This clonotype was seen a few times. The chain recombines TRBV20-1 with TRBJ1-1; no definite D call. Germline CDR1 is DFQATT and CDR2 is SNEGSKA (reference sequence). V lost 0 bases and J lost 1, with 12 bases in between. The CDR3 extends over 15 amino acids. The CDR3: CSARDLRGWNTEAFF. CDR3 in DNA: TGCAGTGCTAGAGATCTTCGAGGTTGGAACACTGAAGCTTTCTTT.

This sequence joins TRBV20-1 and TRBJ1-5; D call uncertain. V was trimmed by 6 bases and J by 9 bases, leaving 21 bases between them. The CDR3 is 14 amino acids. CDR1 is DFQATT and CDR2 is SNEGSKA in the germline V gene (reference sequence). DNA of the CDR3: TGCAGTGCCCGGCAAGAGGAGGGCGAGTGGCCCCAGCATTTT. It yields the protein CSARQEEGEWPQHF.

This clonotype has a handful of counts. The chain links TRBV21-1 to TRBJ2-4; the table names TRBD1, a call not compared with the DNA. TRBV21-1 is deemed a pseudogene. This CDR3 region has 16 residues. The CDR3 here is CASSKTNRGIKNIQYF. Written as DNA, the CDR3 is TGTGCCAGCAGCAAAACGAACAGGGGTATCAAAAACATTCAGTACTTC.

This clonotype was seen only a few times. CDR3 DNA: TGTGCCAGCAGCCTGGACCGGCGCACCGGGGAGCTGTTTTTT. Protein: CASSLDRRTGELFF. The chain links TRBV12-3 or TRBV12-4 to TRBJ2-2; D gene unclear. V was pared by 6 bases and J by 4 bases, with 12 bases between. The CDR3 totals 14 residues.

The V call is TRBV5-6, the J call TRBJ1-1; D gene unclear. Trimming stripped 1 base from V and 1 base from J, with 8 bases between. Per the germline V gene, CDR1 is SGHDT and CDR2 is YYEEEE. CDR3 length: 14 amino acids. The CDR3 region is CASSLIQTNTEAFF. DNA for the CDR3: TGTGCCAGCAGCTTGATACAGACGAACACTGAAGCTTTCTTT.

The rearrangement links TRBV4-1 to TRBJ2-7, with TRBD1 identical over 9 bases. This CDR3 is 19 amino acids long. The V gene's germline CDR1 is MGHRA and CDR2 YSYEKL. V lost 5 bases and J lost 4; bases outside the gene matches: 21. The CDR3 DNA is TGCGCCAGCAGCACACGATACTATGACAGGGGGTCGACATCTTACGAGCAGTACTTC. Its protein product is CASSTRYYDRGSTSYEQYF.

This clonotype was detected many times. J is TRBJ2-1 and V is TRBV20-1; 9 bases are a match to TRBD2. Germline V CDR1 and CDR2: DFQATT, SNEGSKA (reference sequence). This CDR3 spans 16 amino acids. Trimming took 0 bases from V and 8 from J; bases not matched to a gene: 11. In DNA form, the CDR3 reads TGCAGTGCTAGAGATTCGTCAGCGGGGGGATGGGATGAGCAGTTCTTC. The encoded protein is CSARDSSAGGWDEQFF.

This clonotype came up a few times. V usage is TRBV5-6 and J usage is TRBJ2-7; TRBD2 agrees at 12 bases. Per germline, CDR1 SGHDT and CDR2 YYEEEE. After removal of 2 bases from V and 0 bases from J, the junction contained 6 bases not matched to a gene. CDR3 length equals 17 residues. The CDR3 protein is CASSLALAGGSSYEQYF. DNA for the CDR3: TGTGCCAGCAGCTTAGCCCTAGCGGGGGGGAGCTCCTACGAGCAGTACTTC.